A selection of T cell receptor beta chains follows, all from one sample in a study of cytomegalovirus exposure and HLA in healthy donors. Clones were read by immunoSEQ multiplex PCR, and TCRdb kept only the in-frame ones, dropping some. The sample includes around 95,000 clones, approximately 85% of them seen just once. Material: PBMCs. These receptors came from a man aged 30 to 45 in good health and CMV-seropositive. Each CDR3 is given with its conserved first and last residue. Each record gives: V gene, clone size, D gene, J gene, CDR3 protein, CDR3 DNA. D genes are given only for firm matches. Rows give clone size only sometimes, using once, few, many, or a class for an expanded clone.

V gene: TRBV7-9
clone size: NA
D gene: NA
J gene: TRBJ2-7
CDR3 protein: CSSSSLQGNEQYF
CDR3 DNA: TGTTCCAGCAGCTCCTTACAGGGAAACGAGCAGTACTTC

V gene: TRBV5-1
clone size: NA
D gene: TRBD2
J gene: TRBJ2-2
CDR3 protein: CASSQGLAGALSTGELFF
CDR3 DNA: TGCGCCAGCAGCCAGGGACTAGCGGGAGCCTTGAGCACCGGGGAGCTGTTTTTC

V gene: TRBV6-1
clone size: NA
D gene: NA
J gene: TRBJ2-7
CDR3 protein: CASRSTVYEQYF
CDR3 DNA: TGTGCCAGCAGGTCGACAGTCTACGAGCAGTACTTC

V gene: TRBV4-1
clone size: NA
D gene: TRBD1
J gene: TRBJ1-5
CDR3 protein: CASSETGRSNQPQHF
CDR3 DNA: TGCGCCAGCAGCGAGACAGGGAGAAGCAATCAGCCCCAGCATTTT

V gene: TRBV7-6
clone size: NA
D gene: TRBD2
J gene: TRBJ2-5
CDR3 protein: CASSLFGTSGRAGETQYF
CDR3 DNA: TGTGCCAGCAGCCTTTTCGGGACTAGCGGGAGGGCCGGGGAGACCCAGTACTTC

V gene: TRBV4-1
clone size: NA
D gene: NA
J gene: TRBJ2-7
CDR3 protein: CASSQVSGSYEQYF
CDR3 DNA: TGCGCCAGCAGCCAAGTTAGCGGATCCTACGAGCAGTACTTC

V gene: TRBV6-5
clone size: NA
D gene: TRBD1
J gene: TRBJ1-1
CDR3 protein: CASSYQTGGGINEAFF
CDR3 DNA: TGTGCCAGCAGTTACCAAACAGGGGGGGGTATTAATGAAGCTTTCTTT

V gene: TRBV5-1
clone size: NA
D gene: TRBD1
J gene: TRBJ2-7
CDR3 protein: CASSWPQGDEQYF
CDR3 DNA: TGCGCCAGCAGCTGGCCACAGGGGGACGAGCAGTACTTC

V gene: TRBV7-2
clone size: NA
D gene: NA
J gene: TRBJ2-7
CDR3 protein: CASSPIRTATYEQYF
CDR3 DNA: TGTGCCAGCAGCCCGATTAGGACAGCGACCTACGAGCAGTACTTC

V gene: TRBV10-3
clone size: NA
D gene: NA
J gene: TRBJ2-7
CDR3 protein: CATKGGSGTTYEQYF
CDR3 DNA: TGTGCCACAAAGGGGGGGTCCGGGACCACCTACGAGCAGTACTTC

V gene: TRBV5-1
clone size: NA
D gene: NA
J gene: TRBJ2-7
CDR3 protein: CASSSEVSGYSYEQYF
CDR3 DNA: TGCGCCAGCAGCTCGGAGGTTAGCGGTTATTCCTACGAGCAGTACTTC

V gene: TRBV29-1
clone size: NA
D gene: TRBD1
J gene: TRBJ2-3
CDR3 protein: CSATGGTDTQYF
CDR3 DNA: TGCAGTGCGACAGGGGGCACAGATACGCAGTATTTT

V gene: TRBV27
clone size: NA
D gene: TRBD2
J gene: TRBJ2-3
CDR3 protein: CASSSVLREVLDTQYF
CDR3 DNA: TGTGCCAGCAGTTCCGTCCTACGGGAGGTGTTAGATACGCAGTATTTT

V gene: TRBV9
clone size: NA
D gene: NA
J gene: TRBJ2-1
CDR3 protein: CASSVALARTSEQFF
CDR3 DNA: TGTGCCAGCAGCGTAGCTCTAGCGCGGACCTCCGAGCAGTTCTTC

V gene: TRBV15
clone size: NA
D gene: NA
J gene: TRBJ2-1
CDR3 protein: CATSRGQQVYNEQFF
CDR3 DNA: TGTGCCACCAGCAGAGGTCAGCAGGTTTACAATGAGCAGTTCTTC

V gene: TRBV14
clone size: NA
D gene: TRBD1
J gene: TRBJ2-3
CDR3 protein: CASSLRTGRTDTQYF
CDR3 DNA: TGTGCCAGCAGCCTTCGGACAGGCCGCACAGATACGCAGTATTTT

V gene: TRBV6-1
clone size: NA
D gene: TRBD2
J gene: TRBJ2-1
CDR3 protein: CASSEAGLAGNNEQFF
CDR3 DNA: TGTGCCAGCAGTGAAGCGGGACTAGCGGGTAACAATGAGCAGTTCTTC

V gene: TRBV6-5
clone size: NA
D gene: TRBD1
J gene: TRBJ2-7
CDR3 protein: CASSSIRGQGSGQYF
CDR3 DNA: TGTGCCAGCAGTTCAATCCGAGGACAGGGGAGTGGGCAGTACTTC

V gene: TRBV11-2
clone size: NA
D gene: TRBD2
J gene: TRBJ2-1
CDR3 protein: CASRRIGLAGLNEQFF
CDR3 DNA: TGTGCCAGCAGGAGGATCGGGCTAGCGGGACTTAATGAGCAGTTCTTC

V gene: TRBV9
clone size: NA
D gene: NA
J gene: TRBJ1-2
CDR3 protein: CASSVGGSYTF
CDR3 DNA: TGTGCCAGCAGCGTAGGCGGGTCCTACACCTTC

V gene: TRBV5-1
clone size: NA
D gene: TRBD2
J gene: TRBJ2-3
CDR3 protein: CASSLYGGRSDTQYF
CDR3 DNA: TGCGCCAGCAGCTTGTACGGCGGGAGGTCGGATACGCAGTATTTT

V gene: TRBV6-1
clone size: NA
D gene: NA
J gene: TRBJ1-1
CDR3 protein: CASSGGGFWRLNTEAFF
CDR3 DNA: TGTGCCAGCAGTGGGGGGGGATTTTGGCGGCTGAACACTGAAGCTTTCTTT

V gene: TRBV10-3
clone size: NA
D gene: TRBD1
J gene: TRBJ2-2
CDR3 protein: CAINRDRQNTGELFF
CDR3 DNA: TGTGCCATCAACCGGGACAGGCAGAACACCGGGGAGCTGTTTTTT

V gene: TRBV18
clone size: once
D gene: NA
J gene: TRBJ2-5
CDR3 protein: CASSPPYAGSRVPQETQYF
CDR3 DNA: TGTGCCAGCTCACCACCCTATGCTGGTTCACGAGTGCCCCAAGAGACCCAGTACTTC

V gene: TRBV5-6
clone size: NA
D gene: TRBD2
J gene: TRBJ2-1
CDR3 protein: CASSWGLAGEISGYNEQFF
CDR3 DNA: TGTGCCAGCAGCTGGGGACTAGCGGGAGAGATCAGCGGCTACAATGAGCAGTTCTTC

V gene: TRBV6-1
clone size: few
D gene: TRBD2
J gene: TRBJ2-3
CDR3 protein: CASTEEPSGIGDTQYF
CDR3 DNA: TGTGCCAGCACTGAGGAGCCTAGCGGGATCGGAGATACGCAGTATTTT

V gene: TRBV6-1
clone size: once
D gene: NA
J gene: TRBJ2-7
CDR3 protein: CASSEMGRGRPYEQYF
CDR3 DNA: TGTGCCAGCAGTGAAATGGGGCGGGGGCGGCCCTACGAGCAGTACTTC

V gene: TRBV20-1
clone size: NA
D gene: NA
J gene: TRBJ2-7
CDR3 protein: CSAAEAAEQYF
CDR3 DNA: TGCAGTGCAGCAGAAGCGGCTGAGCAGTACTTC

V gene: TRBV6-1
clone size: NA
D gene: TRBD2
J gene: TRBJ2-1
CDR3 protein: CASSELAGVMNEQFF
CDR3 DNA: TGTGCCAGCAGTGAGCTAGCGGGAGTTATGAATGAGCAGTTCTTC

V gene: TRBV28
clone size: NA
D gene: NA
J gene: TRBJ1-5
CDR3 protein: CASKQEYQPQHF
CDR3 DNA: TGTGCCAGCAAACAGGAGTATCAGCCCCAGCATTTT

V gene: TRBV18
clone size: NA
D gene: NA
J gene: TRBJ2-7
CDR3 protein: CASSPRRVSYEQYF
CDR3 DNA: TGTGCCAGCTCCCCAAGGAGGGTCTCCTACGAGCAGTACTTC

V gene: TRBV4-1
clone size: NA
D gene: TRBD2
J gene: TRBJ2-7
CDR3 protein: CASSQGLAGGTYEQYF
CDR3 DNA: TGCGCCAGCAGCCAAGGGCTAGCGGGAGGAACCTACGAGCAGTACTTC

V gene: TRBV2
clone size: NA
D gene: NA
J gene: TRBJ1-3
CDR3 protein: CASIPGLMASGNTIYF
CDR3 DNA: TGTGCCAGCATTCCCGGACTTATGGCGTCCGGAAACACCATATATTTT

V gene: TRBV9
clone size: few
D gene: NA
J gene: TRBJ2-1
CDR3 protein: CASSVGIAADEQFF
CDR3 DNA: TGTGCCAGCAGCGTAGGCATAGCGGCCGATGAGCAGTTCTTC

V gene: TRBV10-3
clone size: NA
D gene: TRBD2
J gene: TRBJ2-2
CDR3 protein: CAISDSGLAGSGELFF
CDR3 DNA: TGTGCCATCAGTGATTCTGGACTAGCGGGAAGCGGGGAGCTGTTTTTT

V gene: TRBV30
clone size: NA
D gene: NA
J gene: TRBJ1-1
CDR3 protein: CAWRSNSPEAFF
CDR3 DNA: TGTGCCTGGAGGAGCAACAGCCCTGAAGCTTTCTTT

V gene: TRBV10-3
clone size: once
D gene: NA
J gene: TRBJ1-1
CDR3 protein: CAAGTLMYRAFF
CDR3 DNA: TGTGCCGCCGGGACACTCATGTACCGAGCTTTCTTT

V gene: TRBV29-1
clone size: few
D gene: NA
J gene: TRBJ1-5
CDR3 protein: CSVRRGSEGPQHF
CDR3 DNA: TGCAGCGTTAGACGGGGAAGTGAGGGGCCCCAGCATTTT

V gene: TRBV28
clone size: NA
D gene: NA
J gene: TRBJ1-4
CDR3 protein: CASSFPRSFNEKLFF
CDR3 DNA: TGTGCCAGCAGTTTTCCGCGGTCATTTAATGAAAAACTGTTTTTT

V gene: TRBV4-3
clone size: NA
D gene: TRBD1
J gene: TRBJ1-2
CDR3 protein: CASSQGVGQGASPHGYTF
CDR3 DNA: TGCGCCAGCAGCCAAGGGGTAGGACAGGGAGCTTCTCCCCACGGCTACACCTTC

V gene: TRBV18
clone size: few
D gene: NA
J gene: TRBJ2-1
CDR3 protein: CASSPPTGSSYNEQFF
CDR3 DNA: TGTGCCAGCTCACCACCCACGGGTAGCTCCTACAATGAGCAGTTCTTC

V gene: TRBV6-5
clone size: NA
D gene: NA
J gene: TRBJ1-1
CDR3 protein: CASSYGSGVLNTEAFF
CDR3 DNA: TGTGCCAGCAGTTACGGATCAGGGGTTTTAAACACTGAAGCTTTCTTT

V gene: TRBV7-9
clone size: NA
D gene: NA
J gene: TRBJ2-3
CDR3 protein: CASSLGFQQVSTDTQYF
CDR3 DNA: TGTGCCAGCAGCTTAGGATTTCAACAGGTCAGCACAGATACGCAGTATTTT

V gene: TRBV6-6
clone size: once
D gene: NA
J gene: TRBJ2-7
CDR3 protein: CASSYAGPYEQYF
CDR3 DNA: TGTGCCAGCAGTTACGCCGGTCCCTACGAGCAGTACTTC

V gene: TRBV11-2
clone size: NA
D gene: NA
J gene: TRBJ1-1
CDR3 protein: CASSLSLLVNTEAFF
CDR3 DNA: TGTGCCAGCAGCCTTTCCCTACTGGTGAACACTGAAGCTTTCTTT

V gene: TRBV5-1
clone size: NA
D gene: NA
J gene: TRBJ2-7
CDR3 protein: CASSFTGFYEQYF
CDR3 DNA: TGCGCCAGCAGCTTTACAGGCTTCTACGAGCAGTACTTC

V gene: TRBV6-5
clone size: NA
D gene: TRBD1
J gene: TRBJ2-5
CDR3 protein: CASRPGQGAVTQYF
CDR3 DNA: TGTGCCAGCAGACCGGGACAGGGGGCCGTGACCCAGTACTTC

V gene: TRBV10-3
clone size: NA
D gene: NA
J gene: TRBJ2-5
CDR3 protein: CAASGSPQETQYF
CDR3 DNA: TGTGCCGCCTCCGGGAGCCCCCAAGAGACCCAGTACTTC

V gene: TRBV5-1
clone size: NA
D gene: NA
J gene: TRBJ2-5
CDR3 protein: CASSLDLQEAQETQYF
CDR3 DNA: TGCGCCAGCAGCTTGGACCTCCAGGAAGCCCAAGAGACCCAGTACTTC

V gene: TRBV6-1
clone size: NA
D gene: TRBD1
J gene: TRBJ1-4
CDR3 protein: CASTTDRGSEKLFF
CDR3 DNA: TGTGCCAGCACTACTGACAGGGGGAGTGAAAAACTGTTTTTT

V gene: TRBV9
clone size: NA
D gene: TRBD1
J gene: TRBJ1-5
CDR3 protein: CASSTGPGTGLRQPQHF
CDR3 DNA: TGTGCCAGCAGCACGGGTCCCGGGACAGGGCTGAGACAGCCCCAGCATTTT

V gene: TRBV9
clone size: few
D gene: NA
J gene: TRBJ2-1
CDR3 protein: CASSVTSGGEQFF
CDR3 DNA: TGTGCCAGCAGCGTAACCAGCGGCGGTGAGCAGTTCTTC

V gene: TRBV5-4
clone size: NA
D gene: NA
J gene: TRBJ2-7
CDR3 protein: CASSLGGNSYEQYF
CDR3 DNA: TGTGCCAGCAGCTTAGGCGGGAACTCCTACGAGCAGTACTTC

V gene: TRBV5-1
clone size: NA
D gene: NA
J gene: TRBJ1-1
CDR3 protein: CASSLGGGPTTTEAFF
CDR3 DNA: TGCGCCAGCAGCTTGGGGGGGGGACCCACCACAACTGAAGCTTTCTTT

V gene: TRBV28
clone size: NA
D gene: TRBD1
J gene: TRBJ1-6
CDR3 protein: CASRGQANNSPLHF
CDR3 DNA: TGTGCCAGCAGAGGACAGGCGAATAATTCACCCCTCCACTTT

V gene: TRBV18
clone size: NA
D gene: NA
J gene: TRBJ2-7
CDR3 protein: CASSPGGQFSSYEQYF
CDR3 DNA: TGTGCCAGCTCACCCGGGGGACAGTTTAGCTCCTACGAGCAGTACTTC

V gene: TRBV27
clone size: NA
D gene: TRBD2
J gene: TRBJ2-3
CDR3 protein: CASSFLLAGGDTQYF
CDR3 DNA: TGTGCCAGCAGTTTCTTGCTAGCGGGAGGAGATACGCAGTATTTT

V gene: TRBV6-1
clone size: few
D gene: TRBD1
J gene: TRBJ2-3
CDR3 protein: CASTSGQGQTDTQYF
CDR3 DNA: TGTGCCAGCACCTCGGGACAGGGACAAACAGATACGCAGTATTTT

V gene: TRBV6-5
clone size: NA
D gene: TRBD1
J gene: TRBJ1-3
CDR3 protein: CASSYAARGPGNTIYF
CDR3 DNA: TGTGCCAGCAGTTACGCCGCCAGGGGGCCCGGAAACACCATATATTTT

V gene: TRBV5-1
clone size: NA
D gene: NA
J gene: TRBJ1-2
CDR3 protein: CASSLADYGYTF
CDR3 DNA: TGCGCCAGCAGCTTGGCTGACTATGGCTACACCTTC